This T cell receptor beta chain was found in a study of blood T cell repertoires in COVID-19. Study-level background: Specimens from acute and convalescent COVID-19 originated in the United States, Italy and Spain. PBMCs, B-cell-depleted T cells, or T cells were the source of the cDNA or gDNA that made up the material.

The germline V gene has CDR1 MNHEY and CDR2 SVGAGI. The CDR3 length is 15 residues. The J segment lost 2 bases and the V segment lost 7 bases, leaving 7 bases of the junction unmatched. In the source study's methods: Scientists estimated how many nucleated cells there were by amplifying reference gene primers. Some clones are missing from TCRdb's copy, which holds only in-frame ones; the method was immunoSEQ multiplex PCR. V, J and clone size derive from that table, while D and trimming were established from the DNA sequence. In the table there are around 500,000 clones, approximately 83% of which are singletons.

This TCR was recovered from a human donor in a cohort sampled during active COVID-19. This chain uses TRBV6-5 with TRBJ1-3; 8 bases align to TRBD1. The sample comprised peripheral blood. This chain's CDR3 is CASIGQGDPGNTIYF. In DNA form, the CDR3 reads TGTGCCAGCATCGGACAGGGTGACCCTGGAAACACCATATATTTT.